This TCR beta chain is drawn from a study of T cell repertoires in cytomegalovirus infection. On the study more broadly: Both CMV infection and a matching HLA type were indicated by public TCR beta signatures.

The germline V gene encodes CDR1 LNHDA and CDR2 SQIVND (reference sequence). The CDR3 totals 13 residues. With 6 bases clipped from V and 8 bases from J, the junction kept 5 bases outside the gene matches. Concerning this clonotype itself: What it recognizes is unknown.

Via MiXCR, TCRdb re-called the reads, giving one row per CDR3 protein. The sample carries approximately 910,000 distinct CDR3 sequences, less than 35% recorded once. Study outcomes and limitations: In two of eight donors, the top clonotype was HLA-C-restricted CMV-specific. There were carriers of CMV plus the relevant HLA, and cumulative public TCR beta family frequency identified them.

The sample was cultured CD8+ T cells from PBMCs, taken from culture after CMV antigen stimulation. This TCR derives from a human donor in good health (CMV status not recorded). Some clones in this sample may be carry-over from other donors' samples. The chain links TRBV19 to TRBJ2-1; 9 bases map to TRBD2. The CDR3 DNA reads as TGTGCCAGTAGGGGACTAGCCTTCTATGAGCAGTTCTTC. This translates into CASRGLAFYEQFF.